This paragraph covers one T cell receptor (beta chain) sequence. What it binds is unknown. Only in-frame clones appear in the TCRdb table, and some are missing; sequencing was by immunoSEQ multiplex PCR. There are about 160,000 clones in the sample; 84% occur only once, and more than 8.5% lies in the top ten. This specimen comes from a study of cytomegalovirus exposure and HLA in healthy donors. Study-level results: The classifier was said to identify cytomegalovirus status with high specificity and sensitivity. Confirmation was obtained in vitro that a few CMV-associated chains are specific for CMV antigens. The study recorded 160 or so TCR beta chains that were cytomegalovirus-associated.

The CDR3 is 15 residues long. The junction had 6 bases not matched to a gene; V was cut back by 5 bases and J by 2 bases. Germline CDR1 reads SGHTA; CDR2 reads FQGTGA. The V and J genes are TRBV7-3 and TRBJ2-7; 10 bases fit TRBD2. The sequenced sample was PBMCs. The receptor's source is a man aged 25 to 45 in good health and CMV-seropositive. The CDR3 is CASSPGLAVTYEQYF. The CDR3 DNA follows: TGTGCCAGCAGCCCCGGACTAGCGGTAACCTACGAGCAGTACTTC.